A selection of T cell receptor beta chains follows, all from one sample in a study of cytomegalovirus exposure and HLA in healthy donors. Data came from immunoSEQ multiplex PCR; TCRdb stores just in-frame clones and leaves some out. This table holds about 130,000 clones, around four fifths found once. Sequenced sample: PBMCs. Receptor source: a woman between 40 and 55 years old in good health and CMV-seropositive. Each CDR3 is given without its conserved first and last residue. Clone size is not always given. Where it is, it says once, few, many or a class for expanded clones.

V gene | clone size | CDR3 protein
TRBV29-1 | NA | SVAQGALGYT
TRBV7-2 | NA | ASSSLGREQF
TRBV29-1 | NA | SVEGDSLNTEAF
TRBV5-4 | NA | ASSLGTGYNSPLH
TRBV9 | once | ASSVVWQGTEAF
TRBV6-5 | NA | ASSYSGQSGQPQH
TRBV2 | NA | ASRGTENQPQH
TRBV5-1 | NA | ASSLFEREWF
TRBV9 | NA | ASSAHSGIAYEQY
TRBV5-4 | NA | ASSLVGGQMNTEAF
TRBV28 | NA | ASSLAGSNTEAF
TRBV4-1 | few | ASSDEVKTGSHEQF
TRBV6-1 | few | ASSGGTGGPYNSPLH
TRBV7-2 | NA | ASSPRFPETQY
TRBV2 | NA | ASSTLHEQY
TRBV15 | once | ATSREGGYGYT
TRBV28 | NA | ASSWRGSSYNEQF
TRBV27 | NA | ASSPRGTGMYEQY
TRBV2 | NA | ASILETSGGAGEQF
TRBV9 | NA | ASSVVTGAAGELF
TRBV28 | NA | ASSPGGAGQETQY
TRBV2 | NA | ASRVGTGDGYT
TRBV14 | NA | ASSPTGGGNTIY
TRBV15 | NA | ATSRGTGYEKLF
TRBV27 | NA | ASSFRGLGPYEQY
TRBV4-2 | NA | ASSQEDRGVEKLF
TRBV2 | NA | ASSGAGRDSNQPQH
TRBV11-2 | once | ASRRLLSSYEQY
TRBV9 | NA | ASSVAGNRANTIY
TRBV19 | few | ASRDTGLANTIY
TRBV6-6 | NA | ASSLQGNEQF
TRBV5-1 | NA | ASSLAVAGVSGNTIY
TRBV5-4 | NA | ALARSGGEGETQY
TRBV28 | NA | ASNDLLGHQY
TRBV9 | NA | ASSEGQANTGELF
TRBV7-2 | NA | ASKTSHGSQEVREQF
TRBV30 | NA | AWTRGGGGANVLT
TRBV10-3 | NA | ATTRDRANSPLH
TRBV5-6 | NA | ASSLTGALNEKLF
TRBV28 | NA | ASSPEQGVYTEAF
TRBV7-6 | NA | ASSSQGKFISIY
TRBV18 | once | ASSPPPGQLRGYEQY
TRBV5-1 | NA | ASSPTRQGLGNTEAF
TRBV28 | few | ASSLTGTGTSFRSNQPQH
TRBV6-1 | NA | ASSEDRGLWNEQF
TRBV4-2 | NA | ASSQAGGEETQY
TRBV2 | NA | ASSEAADNQPQH
TRBV4-1 | NA | ASSQLQGSANYGYT
TRBV10-3 | NA | AISESLTSGKNEQF
TRBV6-6 | NA | ASSYEGTEAF
TRBV28 | NA | ASSFTFGTGRSNQPQH